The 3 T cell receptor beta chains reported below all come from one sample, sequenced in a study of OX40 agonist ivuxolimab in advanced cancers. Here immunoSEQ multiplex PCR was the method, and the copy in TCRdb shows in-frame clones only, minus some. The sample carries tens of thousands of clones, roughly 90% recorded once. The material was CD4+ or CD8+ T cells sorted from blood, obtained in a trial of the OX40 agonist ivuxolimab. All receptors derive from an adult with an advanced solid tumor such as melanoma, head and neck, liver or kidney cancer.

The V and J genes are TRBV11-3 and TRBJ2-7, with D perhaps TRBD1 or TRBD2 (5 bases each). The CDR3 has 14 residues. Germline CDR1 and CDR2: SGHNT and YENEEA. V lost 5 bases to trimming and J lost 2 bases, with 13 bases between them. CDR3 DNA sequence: TGTGCCAGCAGCCGGAAAGGGGACGCCTACGAGCAGTACTTC. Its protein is CASSRKGDAYEQYF.

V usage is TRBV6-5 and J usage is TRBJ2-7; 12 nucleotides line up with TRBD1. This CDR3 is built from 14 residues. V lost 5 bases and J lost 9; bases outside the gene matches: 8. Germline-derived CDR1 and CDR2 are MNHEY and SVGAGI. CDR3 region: CASSHTGTGGVQYF. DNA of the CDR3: TGTGCCAGCAGTCATACCGGGACAGGGGGCGTGCAGTACTTC.

CDR3 sequence: CASSSPTEEQFF. CDR3 sequence (DNA): TGTGCCAGCAGCTCCCCGACGGAGGAGCAGTTCTTC. This chain links TRBV11-1 with TRBJ2-1; no clear D. This CDR3 is built from 12 residues. The germline V gene has CDR1 SGHAT and CDR2 FQDESV (reference sequence). With 4 bases removed from V and 10 bases from J, the gap between germline ends came to 11 bases.